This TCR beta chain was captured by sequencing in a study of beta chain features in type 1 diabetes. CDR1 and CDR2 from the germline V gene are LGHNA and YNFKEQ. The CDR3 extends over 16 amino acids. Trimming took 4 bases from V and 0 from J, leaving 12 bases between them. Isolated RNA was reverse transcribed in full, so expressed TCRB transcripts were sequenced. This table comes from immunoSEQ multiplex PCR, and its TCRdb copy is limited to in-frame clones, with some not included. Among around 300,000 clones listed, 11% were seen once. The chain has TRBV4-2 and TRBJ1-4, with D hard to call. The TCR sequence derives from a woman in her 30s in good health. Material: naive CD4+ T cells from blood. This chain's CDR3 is CASSPARETTNEKLFF. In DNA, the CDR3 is TGTGCCAGCAGCCCAGCCCGGGAAACAACTAATGAAAAACTGTTTTTT.